This T cell receptor (beta chain) was captured in a study of Graves' ophthalmopathy and Graves' hyperthyroidism. Study-wide background: Specimen type is peripheral blood, obtained at initial diagnosis before any treatment.

Diagnostic conclusions were grounded in clinical symptoms, serum thyroxine, TRAb, thyroid ultrasound and orbital computed tomography. Broader study findings: Blood also held most thyroid clonotypes expanded above 0.001 frequency.

This clonotype was recorded at least ten times. The antigen is undetermined. This CDR3 has 16 amino acids. Trimming at V came to 5 bases and at J to 7 bases, leaving 15 bases not matched to a gene. Germline assignment: CDR1 SGHAT and CDR2 FQNNGV. The authors amplified TCR beta CDR3 regions, and they did so from RNA transcripts for repertoire sequencing. HTBI-primed RT-PCR formed the first round, and a multiplex PCR formed the second. TCRdb used MiXCR to reprocess the multiplex PCR reads, holding one entry per CDR3 protein. The sample has about 370,000 distinct CDR3 sequences; approximately 20% are singletons.

Sequencing was done on a sample of peripheral blood. This receptor was taken from a woman in her late teens or twenties with Graves' ophthalmopathy. The chain combines TRBV11-2 with TRBJ2-7; TRBD2 aligns across 9 bases. This CDR3 is CASSASGTSPGWEQYF. For the CDR3, the DNA is TGTGCCAGCAGCGCCTCCGGGACTAGCCCGGGCTGGGAGCAGTACTTC.